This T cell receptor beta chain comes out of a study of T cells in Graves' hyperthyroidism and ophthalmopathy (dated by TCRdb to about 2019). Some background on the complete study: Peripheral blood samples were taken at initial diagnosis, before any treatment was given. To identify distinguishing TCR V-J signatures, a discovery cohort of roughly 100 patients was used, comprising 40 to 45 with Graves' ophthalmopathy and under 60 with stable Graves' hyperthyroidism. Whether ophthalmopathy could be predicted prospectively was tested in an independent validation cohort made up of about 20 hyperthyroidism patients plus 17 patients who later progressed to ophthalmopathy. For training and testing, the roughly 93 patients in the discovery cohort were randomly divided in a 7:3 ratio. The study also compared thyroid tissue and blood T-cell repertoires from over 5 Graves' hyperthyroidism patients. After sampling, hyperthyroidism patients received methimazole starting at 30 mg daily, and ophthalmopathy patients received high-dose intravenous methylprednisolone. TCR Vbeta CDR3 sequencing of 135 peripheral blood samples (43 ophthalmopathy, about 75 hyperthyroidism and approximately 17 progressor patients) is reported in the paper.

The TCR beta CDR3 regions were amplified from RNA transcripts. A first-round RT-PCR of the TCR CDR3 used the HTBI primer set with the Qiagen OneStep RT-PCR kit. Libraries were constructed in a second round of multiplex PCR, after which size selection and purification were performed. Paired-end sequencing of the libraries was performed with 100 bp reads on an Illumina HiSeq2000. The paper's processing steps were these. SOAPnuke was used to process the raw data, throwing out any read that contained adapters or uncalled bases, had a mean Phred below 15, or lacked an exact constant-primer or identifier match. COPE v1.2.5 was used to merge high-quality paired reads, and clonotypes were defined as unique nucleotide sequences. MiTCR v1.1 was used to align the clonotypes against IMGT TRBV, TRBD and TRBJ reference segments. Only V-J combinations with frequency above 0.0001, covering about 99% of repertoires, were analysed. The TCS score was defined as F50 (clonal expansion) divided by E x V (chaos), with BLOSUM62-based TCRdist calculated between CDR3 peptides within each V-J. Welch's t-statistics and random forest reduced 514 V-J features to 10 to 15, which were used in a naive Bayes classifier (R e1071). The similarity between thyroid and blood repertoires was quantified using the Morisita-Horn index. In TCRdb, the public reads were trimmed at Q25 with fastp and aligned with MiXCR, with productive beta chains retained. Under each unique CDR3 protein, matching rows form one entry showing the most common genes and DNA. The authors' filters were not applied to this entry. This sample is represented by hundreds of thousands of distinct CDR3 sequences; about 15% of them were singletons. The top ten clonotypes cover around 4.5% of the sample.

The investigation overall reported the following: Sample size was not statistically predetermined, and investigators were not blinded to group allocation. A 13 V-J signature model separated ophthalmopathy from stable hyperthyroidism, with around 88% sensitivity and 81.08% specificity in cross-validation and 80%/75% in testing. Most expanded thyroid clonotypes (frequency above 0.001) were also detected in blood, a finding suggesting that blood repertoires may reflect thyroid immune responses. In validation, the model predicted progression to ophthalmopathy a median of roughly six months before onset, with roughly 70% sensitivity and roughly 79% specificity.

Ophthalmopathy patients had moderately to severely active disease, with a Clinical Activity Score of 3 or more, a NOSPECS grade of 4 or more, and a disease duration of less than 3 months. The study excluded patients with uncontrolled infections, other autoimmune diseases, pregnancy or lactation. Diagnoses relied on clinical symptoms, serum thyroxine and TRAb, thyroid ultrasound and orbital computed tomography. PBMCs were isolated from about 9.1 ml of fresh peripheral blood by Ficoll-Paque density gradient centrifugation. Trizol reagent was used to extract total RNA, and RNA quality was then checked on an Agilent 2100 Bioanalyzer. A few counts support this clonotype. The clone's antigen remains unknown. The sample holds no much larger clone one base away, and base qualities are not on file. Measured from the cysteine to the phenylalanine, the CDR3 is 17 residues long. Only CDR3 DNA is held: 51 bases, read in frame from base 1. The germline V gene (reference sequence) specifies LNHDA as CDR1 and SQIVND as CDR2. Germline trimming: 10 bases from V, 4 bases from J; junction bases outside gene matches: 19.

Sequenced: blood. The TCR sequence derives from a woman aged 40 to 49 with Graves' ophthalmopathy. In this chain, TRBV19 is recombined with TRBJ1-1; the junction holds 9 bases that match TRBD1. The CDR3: CATLPGTGYGLGTEAFF. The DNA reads TGTGCCACCTTGCCCGGGACAGGGTATGGGTTGGGCACTGAAGCTTTCTTT.